Listed here are 28 T cell receptor beta chains from one sample, sequenced in a study of cytomegalovirus exposure and HLA in healthy donors. The primer mix had 60 Vbeta and 13 Jbeta primers. Repertoires were generated with immunoSEQ multiplex PCR, while TCRdb's copy carries only in-frame clones and drops some. The table lists under 150,000 clones, around 77% of them singletons. The sequencing input was PBMCs. The receptors were sampled from a woman aged 45-60 years in good health and CMV-seronegative.

V and J are TRBV10-3 and TRBJ1-2; the match to TRBD1 covers 8 bases. Germline V gene sequence: CDR1 ENHRY, CDR2 SYGVKD. The CDR3 is made up of 16 amino acids. Trimming removed 0 bases from V and 5 bases from J; junction bases left unmatched: 8. CDR3 region: CAISESKDRAQYGYTF. CDR3 sequence (DNA): TGTGCCATCAGTGAGTCGAAGGACAGGGCTCAGTATGGCTACACCTTC.

The table lists this clone with a count of one. V gene TRBV7-9 combines with J gene TRBJ2-2; TRBD1 agrees at 7 bases. CDR1 is SEHNR, CDR2 FQNEAQ, per germline (reference sequence). CDR3 length: 13 amino acids. The trim removed 6 bases at V and 6 bases at J, leaving 4 bases unmatched. The CDR3 coding sequence is TGTGCCAGCAGTCGCCAGGGGGCCGGGGAGCTGTTTTTT. Translating it yields CASSRQGAGELFF.

The chain employs TRBV6-1 and TRBJ1-3, with 8 bases matching TRBD1. The trim removed 3 bases at V and 3 bases at J, leaving 7 bases unmatched. CDR3 length: 16 amino acids. The germline CDR1 and CDR2 sequences are MNHNS and SASEGT. The CDR3 spells CASSDRQGFVGNTIYF. CDR3 bases: TGTGCCAGCAGTGATCGACAGGGGTTCGTTGGAAACACCATATATTTT.

The rearrangement links TRBV2 to TRBJ1-5; D not certain. Trimming took 4 bases from V and 4 from J, leaving 8 bases between them. The V gene's germline CDR1 is SNHLY and CDR2 FYNNEI. The CDR3 spans 13 residues. The CDR3 reads CASSVRLNQPQHF. CDR3 bases: TGTGCCAGCAGTGTGAGGCTGAATCAGCCCCAGCATTTT.

This chain uses TRBV9 with TRBJ2-1; 10 nucleotides agree with TRBD1. CDR1 is SGDLS, CDR2 YYNGEE, per germline. V lost 0 bases to trimming and J lost 8 bases; unmatched junction nucleotides: 11. This CDR3 has 17 amino acids. The CDR3 sequence: CASSVGLLGTGEDEQFF. The CDR3 DNA reads as TGTGCCAGCAGCGTAGGACTGTTGGGGACAGGGGAAGATGAGCAGTTCTTC.

The chain employs TRBV9 and TRBJ1-1, with D perhaps TRBD1 (6 bases). In germline, CDR1 is SGDLS, CDR2 YYNGEE. Trimming pared 3 bases from V and 0 bases from J, leaving 15 bases between. The CDR3 length is 16 residues. The CDR3 here is CASSAGGGLMNTEAFF. In DNA form, the CDR3 reads TGTGCCAGCAGCGCTGGGGGGGGCTTGATGAACACTGAAGCTTTCTTT.

The genes are TRBV4-2 and TRBJ2-7, with 9 bases matching TRBD2. The CDR3 extends over 17 amino acids. Germline V CDR1 and CDR2: LGHNA, YNFKEQ. V was clipped by 0 bases and J by 1 base; unmatched bases: 7. In nucleotides, the CDR3 is TGTGCCAGCAGCCAAGATCCTAGCGGGGAACTTTCCTACGAGCAGTACTTC. Its translation is CASSQDPSGELSYEQYF.

The rearrangement joins TRBV6-5 to TRBJ2-2; D is uncertain. Trimming pared 2 bases from V and 8 bases from J, leaving 9 bases between. The CDR3 totals 13 residues. CDR1 and CDR2 from the germline V gene are MNHEY and SVGAGI. The CDR3 DNA reads TGTGCCAGCAGTTACGCAGTCGGGGGGGAGCTGTTTTTT. Translating gives CASSYAVGGELFF.

This sequence joins TRBV7-9 and TRBJ2-6; D gene ambiguous. CDR1 and CDR2 (germline): SEHNR, FQNEAQ (reference sequence). CDR3 length: 15 amino acids. Trimming pared 2 bases from V and 2 bases from J, leaving 7 bases between. The CDR3 DNA reads as TGTGCCAGCAGCTTAATGACAACTGGGGCCAACGTCCTGACTTTC. Protein sequence: CASSLMTTGANVLTF.

This chain connects TRBV7-2 to TRBJ2-1; D is possibly TRBD2 (6 bases). The germline V and J ends were trimmed by 0 bases and 0 bases, with 12 bases remaining between them. CDR3 length: 17 amino acids. Germline V gene sequence: CDR1 SGHTA, CDR2 FQGNSA. The CDR3 coding sequence is TGTGCCAGCAGCTTAGCCGTAGGAGGGAGCTCCTACAATGAGCAGTTCTTC. Its translation: CASSLAVGGSSYNEQFF. The full variable domain, rest sourced from reference TRBV7-2 and TRBJ2-1, is GAGVSQSPSNKVTEKGKDVELRCDPISGHTALYWYRQSLGQGLEFLIYFQGNSAPDKSGLPSDRFSAERTGGSVSTLTIQRTQQEDSAVYLCASSLAVGGSSYNEQFFGPGTRLTVL.

The chain recombines TRBV25-1 with TRBJ1-1; D unresolved. The germline gives CDR1 MGHDK, CDR2 SYGVNS. Trimming cost V 8 bases and J 0 bases, with 4 bases left between them. CDR3 length equals 11 residues. CDR3 bases: TGTGCCAGCGGAGTGAACACTGAAGCTTTCTTT. Translated, it gives CASGVNTEAFF.

This clone appeared once. This sequence joins TRBV7-2 and TRBJ1-4; 8 bases agree with TRBD1. Per germline, CDR1 SGHTA and CDR2 FQGNSA. This CDR3 is built from 15 residues. Trimming cost V 4 bases and J 6 bases; bases outside gene matches: 7. In DNA, the CDR3 is TGTGCCAGCAGCTCGCCGGACAGGGCGGATGAAAAACTGTTTTTT. Translation: CASSSPDRADEKLFF.

On this clone: Germline is not matched at one junction end, which may reflect a read error. The chain carries TRBV7-7 and TRBJ2-1, with 8 bases fitting TRBD2. This CDR3 region has 15 residues. Germline loops: CDR1 SSHAT, CDR2 FNYEAQ (reference sequence). CDR3 sequence reads: CASSFRGGLWDEQFF. In nucleotides, the CDR3 is TGTGCTAGCAGCTTTCGGGGGGGCCTCTGGGATGAGCAGTTCTTC.

This clone has just a few counts. The rearrangement uses TRBV19 and TRBJ2-1; 9 bases match TRBD1. Germline CDR1 LNHDA, CDR2 SQIVND (reference sequence). The CDR3 spans 15 residues. Trimming at V came to 6 bases and at J to 6 bases, leaving 9 bases not matched to a gene. CDR3 protein: CASSPGTGFGNEQFF. In nucleotides, the CDR3 is TGTGCCAGTAGCCCTGGGACAGGGTTCGGCAATGAGCAGTTCTTC.

The chain combines TRBV27 with TRBJ2-1, with D tentatively TRBD2 (7 bases). The V end was cut by 3 bases, the J end by 6 bases, with 12 bases between. The CDR3 has 14 residues. Germline lookup yields CDR1 MNHEY and CDR2 SMNVEV (reference sequence). CDR3 sequence reads: CASSFWGGPNEQFF. Here the CDR3 DNA reads TGTGCCAGCAGTTTCTGGGGGGGGCCCAATGAGCAGTTCTTC.

V is TRBV14 and J is TRBJ1-1, with D perhaps TRBD1 (5 bases). The length of the CDR3 is 13 residues. Trimming left V 3 bases short and J 1 base short, with 6 bases between. Germline V gene data show CDR1 as SGHDN and CDR2 as FVKESK. The chain's CDR3 is CASSQQGNTEAFF. Written as DNA, the CDR3 is TGTGCCAGCAGCCAGCAGGGGAACACTGAAGCTTTCTTT.

The chain has TRBV9 and TRBJ1-2; 11 positions agree with TRBD1. CDR3 length equals 18 residues. Germline loops: CDR1 SGDLS, CDR2 YYNGEE. Unmatched junction bases numbered 7, after V lost 0 bases and J lost 0 bases. The CDR3 nucleotides are TGTGCCAGCAGCGTAGGCCGGTGGGGACAGGGGGCTAACTATGGCTACACCTTC. Its translation: CASSVGRWGQGANYGYTF.

The rearrangement joins TRBV9 to TRBJ1-3; D gene ambiguous. Germline V gene lookup returns CDR1 SGDLS and CDR2 YYNGEE. The CDR3 is made up of 17 amino acids. The germline V and J ends were trimmed by 0 bases and 0 bases, with 13 bases remaining between them. CDR3: CASSVVSAGSSGNTIYF. The CDR3 region has the DNA TGTGCCAGCAGCGTAGTTTCAGCGGGGAGCTCTGGAAACACCATATATTTT.

As for this clone: Other nucleotide sequences from this sample produce the same CDR3. The V gene is TRBV5-5, the J gene TRBJ1-6; 8 nucleotides align to TRBD1. CDR3 length: 15 amino acids. The J segment lost 7 bases and the V segment lost 3 bases, leaving 6 bases of the junction unmatched. Germline V gives CDR1 SGHKS, CDR2 YYEKEE (reference sequence). CDR3: CASSSGQGENSPLHF. DNA for the CDR3: TGTGCCAGCAGCTCCGGACAGGGAGAGAATTCACCCCTCCACTTT.

The CDR3 protein is CASRGRSGDTEAFF. CDR3 in DNA: TGTGCCAGCAGGGGCCGATCAGGGGACACTGAAGCTTTCTTT. The V call is TRBV2, the J call TRBJ1-1; D might be TRBD1 (6 bases). The CDR3 contains 14 residues. CDR1 is SNHLY and CDR2 is FYNNEI in the germline V gene. V was shortened by 6 bases and J by 3 bases, with 14 bases between the two germline ends.

This rearrangement joins TRBV7-3 to TRBJ2-1, with D perhaps TRBD2 (6 bases). The CDR3 has 16 amino acids. V lost 4 bases to trimming and J lost 5 bases, with 18 bases between them. CDR1 and CDR2 (germline): SGHTA, FQGTGA. The CDR3 region has the DNA TGTGCCAGCAGCTCAGGGCTGGCGGGACGAAACAATGAGCAGTTCTTC. Translating gives CASSSGLAGRNNEQFF.

CDR3: CASSSGQGEVYGYTF. CDR3 nucleotides: TGTGCCAGCAGCTCTGGACAGGGGGAGGTCTATGGCTACACCTTC. V gene TRBV7-9 combines with J gene TRBJ1-2; 10 nucleotides align to TRBD1. J was trimmed by 4 bases and V by 4 bases; bases with no gene match: 6. Germline CDR1 SEHNR, CDR2 FQNEAQ (reference sequence). The CDR3 covers 15 residues.

This chain connects TRBV19 to TRBJ1-1, with TRBD1 as a possible D gene (5 bases). V dropped 9 bases and J dropped 1 base, with 15 bases sitting between them. This CDR3 has 14 residues. In germline, CDR1 is LNHDA, CDR2 SQIVND (reference sequence). The CDR3 DNA sequence: TGTGCCAGCAGGGCAACCCTGGCGAACACTGAAGCTTTCTTT. This translates into CASRATLANTEAFF.

The gene calls are TRBV19 and TRBJ1-2; D perhaps matches TRBD1 (6 bases). CDR3 length: 15 residues. Germline V CDR1 and CDR2: LNHDA, SQIVND (reference sequence). The V and J ends lost 3 bases and 4 bases respectively, with 15 bases between them. The DNA for the CDR3 is TGTGCCAGTAGTATTTACAGGGCCCTAGGCTATGGCTACACCTTC. Protein: CASSIYRALGYGYTF.

The rearrangement joins TRBV15 to TRBJ1-5; D remains ambiguous. Between the trimmed V and J ends, which lost 0 bases and 0 bases, there was a span of 12 bases. The CDR3 has 17 amino acids. The germline V gene has CDR1 LNHNV and CDR2 YYDKDF (reference sequence). CDR3 bases: TGTGCCACCAGCAGAGAAATGGAGCTCTATAGCAATCAGCCCCAGCATTTT. Protein: CATSREMELYSNQPQHF.

This clone was recorded only once. V is TRBV28 and J is TRBJ2-7; possibly TRBD2 for D (6 bases). The CDR3 contains 15 residues. The V end lost 3 bases, the J end lost 1 base, and 13 bases lay between the germline ends. Germline assignment: CDR1 MDHEN and CDR2 SYDVKM. In nucleotides, the CDR3 is TGTGCCAGCAGTTTTAGCAGCGGGTCATCCTACGAGCAGTACTTC. This gives the protein CASSFSSGSSYEQYF.

A few counts support this clone. The V gene is TRBV5-1, the J gene TRBJ2-3; 10 nucleotides match TRBD1. The CDR3 consists of 15 residues. The J segment lost 1 base and the V segment lost 4 bases, leaving 3 bases of the junction unmatched. The germline gives CDR1 SGHRS, CDR2 YFSETQ. CDR3 residues: CASSHGTGGTDTQYF. The CDR3 bases are TGCGCCAGCAGCCATGGGACAGGGGGCACAGATACGCAGTATTTT.

The rearrangement uses TRBV6-6 and TRBJ1-2; D is ambiguous. Trimming took 4 bases from V and 0 from J, leaving 6 bases between them. This CDR3 comprises 13 residues. The germline CDR1 and CDR2 sequences are MNHNY and SVGAGI (reference sequence). CDR3: CASSSNPNYGYTF. CDR3 nucleotides: TGTGCCAGCAGTTCCAATCCTAACTATGGCTACACCTTC.